This T cell receptor beta chain was recorded in a study of T cells in Graves' hyperthyroidism and ophthalmopathy. Background on the study: It was at initial diagnosis, before any treatment, that peripheral blood was collected. General study results and limits: Through a model of 13 V-J features, ophthalmopathy was separated from stable hyperthyroidism. Prediction of ophthalmopathy progression came a median about 6 months pre-onset.

Together with thyroid ultrasound, orbital computed tomography, serum thyroxine and TRAb, clinical symptoms were used for diagnoses. This CDR3 comprises 13 residues. V was shortened by 6 bases and J by 7 bases, with 15 bases between the two germline ends. Per the germline V gene, CDR1 is MDHEN and CDR2 is SYDVKM. This clonotype has at least ten counts. The antigen is not known. There were TCR beta CDR3 regions amplified from RNA transcripts. The HTBI primer set drove a first-round RT-PCR of the TCR CDR3. TCRdb ran MiXCR on the multiplex PCR reads and lists one entry per CDR3 protein. The data show 360,000 or so distinct CDR3 sequences, with 15% to 20% seen just once and about a sixth held by the top ten.

The chain carries TRBV28 and TRBJ1-2; D remains unclear. This receptor was identified in a woman aged 40-49 years with Graves' ophthalmopathy. Sequenced sample: blood. The CDR3 here is CASSRPSGGGYTF. The CDR3 DNA reads TGTGCCAGCAGCCGTCCGTCCGGAGGTGGCTACACCTTC.